This T cell receptor beta chain was sequenced for a study of T cells in Graves' hyperthyroidism and ophthalmopathy. Turning to the study itself: Specimen type is peripheral blood, collected at initial diagnosis prior to any treatment. Study-level points and caveats: Model predictions of ophthalmopathy came a median 6.5 months before onset.

There are many counts of this clonotype. Antigen: not known. Using RNA transcripts as the source, TCR beta CDR3 regions were amplified. TCR CDR3 underwent first-round RT-PCR with the HTBI primer set. TCRdb passed the multiplex PCR reads through MiXCR, listing each CDR3 protein once. Among 250,000 to 350,000 distinct CDR3 sequences listed, approximately 15% were seen once. The germline V gene has CDR1 SGHRS and CDR2 YFSETQ. Trimming took off 2 bases at V and 7 bases at J, with 4 bases between the two ends. CDR3 length equals 12 residues. The origin of this receptor is a woman aged 55 to 70 with Graves' ophthalmopathy. The V gene is TRBV5-1, the J gene TRBJ2-6, with unresolved D. What was sequenced was blood. The CDR3 bases are TGCGCCAGCAGCTTTGAAGCCAACGTCCTGACTTTC. Translating gives CASSFEANVLTF.